The 10 T cell receptor beta chains in this list originate from one sample, sequenced in a study of OX40 agonist ivuxolimab in advanced cancers. The assay was immunoSEQ multiplex PCR, and TCRdb's table has in-frame clones only and misses some. The profile covers about 23,000 clones, with approximately 83% appearing a single time and under 9% taken by the ten largest. This material consisted of CD4+ or CD8+ T cells sorted from blood, taken in a trial of the OX40 agonist ivuxolimab. These TCRs come from an adult with an advanced solid tumor such as melanoma, head and neck, liver or kidney cancer.

The chain recombines TRBV6-5 with TRBJ2-7; maybe TRBD1 (5 bases). Germline V lookup: CDR1 MNHEY, CDR2 SVGAGI. The CDR3 totals 14 residues. V gave up 5 bases and J gave up 7 bases, with 18 bases separating them. The CDR3 DNA sequence: TGTGCCAGCAGTATTGGGGCCGCTCTACGAGAGCAGTACTTC. Protein product: CASSIGAALREQYF.

The V call is TRBV6-1, the J call TRBJ2-3; 15 nucleotides agree with TRBD2. Unmatched junction bases numbered 0, after V lost 4 bases and J lost 4 bases. The CDR3 is 15 amino acids. CDR1 is MNHNS and CDR2 is SASEGT in the germline V gene. The CDR3 coding sequence is TGTGCCAGCAGTGGGACTAGCGGGGGGGCAGATACGCAGTATTTT. It yields the protein CASSGTSGGADTQYF.

This chain uses TRBV4-1 with TRBJ1-2, with D unresolved. The V end was cut by 1 base, the J end by 0 bases, with 12 bases between. The CDR3 runs 16 residues. From germline, CDR1 is MGHRA and CDR2 YSYEKL. In nucleotides, the CDR3 is TGCGCCAGCAGCCAAGCTCAGACACGACCTAACTATGGCTACACCTTC. Its translation is CASSQAQTRPNYGYTF.

This rearrangement joins TRBV27 to TRBJ2-5; perhaps TRBD2 as D (5 bases). This CDR3 spans 14 amino acids. Trimming removed 4 bases from V and 1 base from J, with 10 bases in between. Germline CDR1 and CDR2: MNHEY and SMNVEV (reference sequence). CDR3 nucleotides: TGTGCCAGCAGTTCTCGGGGAACCCAAGAGACCCAGTACTTC. This gives the protein CASSSRGTQETQYF.

In this sample, this clone turned up once. V is TRBV9 and J is TRBJ2-1, with D unclear. Germline CDR1 SGDLS, CDR2 YYNGEE. The CDR3 runs 12 residues. The V end was cut by 5 bases, the J end by 5 bases, with 8 bases between. The CDR3 reads CASRGPDNEQFF. The CDR3 DNA follows: TGTGCCAGCAGAGGTCCTGACAATGAGCAGTTCTTC. Using reference TRBV9 and TRBJ2-1 for the parts outside the CDR3, the full variable domain is DSGVTQTPKHLITATGQRVTLRCSPRSGDLSVYWYQQSLDQGLQFLIQYYNGEERAKGNILERFSAQQFPDLHSELNLSSLELGDSALYFCASRGPDNEQFFGPGTRLTVL.

This chain uses TRBV13 with TRBJ2-2; 7 nucleotides agree with TRBD1. In germline, CDR1 is PRHDT, CDR2 FYEKMQ (reference sequence). The CDR3 extends over 14 amino acids. V dropped 10 bases and J dropped 0; count of bases not matched to a gene: 5. The CDR3 coding sequence is TGTGCCACAGGACAGGACGCGAACACCGGGGAGCTGTTTTTT. It is translated as CATGQDANTGELFF.

The V call is TRBV19, the J call TRBJ1-2; D call uncertain. This CDR3 spans 14 amino acids. Per germline, CDR1 LNHDA and CDR2 SQIVND (reference sequence). Trimming shortened V by 5 bases and J by 2 bases, and 12 bases separated the two germline ends. The CDR3 loop is CASSHRGGNYGYTF. In nucleotides, the CDR3 is TGTGCCAGTAGTCACCGGGGAGGGAACTATGGCTACACCTTC. Together with reference TRBV19 and TRBJ1-2, the CDR3 gives the full variable domain: DGGITQSPKYLFRKEGQNVTLSCEQNLNHDAMYWYRQDPGQGLRLIYYSQIVNDFQKGDIAEGYSVSREKKESFPLTVTSAQKNPTAFYLCASSHRGGNYGYTFGSGTRLTVV.

This clone was seen only once. V and J are TRBV4-1 and TRBJ2-7; 9 bases are a match to TRBD1. J was trimmed by 4 bases and V by 3 bases; bases with no gene match: 1. Germline CDR1 is MGHRA and CDR2 is YSYEKL. The CDR3 sequence is 13 residues long. For the CDR3, the DNA is TGCGCCAGCAGCCAGGACAGGGGATACGAGCAGTACTTC. Its protein is CASSQDRGYEQYF.

The gene calls are TRBV19 and TRBJ2-3; D gene uncertain. Trimming pared 5 bases from V and 4 bases from J, leaving 22 bases between. The CDR3 consists of 17 residues. Germline V gene lookup returns CDR1 LNHDA and CDR2 SQIVND (reference sequence). CDR3 nucleotides: TGTGCCAGTAGTCCTGACTTCTCCTTTCTGTTCGCAGATACGCAGTATTTT. This encodes CASSPDFSFLFADTQYF.

The V and J genes are TRBV9 and TRBJ2-1; D uncertain. The CDR3 covers 14 residues. V was pared by 0 bases and J by 6 bases, with 10 bases between. Germline CDR1 SGDLS, CDR2 YYNGEE. The CDR3 loop is CASSVGDVSNEQFF. In DNA, the CDR3 is TGTGCCAGCAGCGTAGGAGACGTTAGCAATGAGCAGTTCTTC.